Presented here are 25 T cell receptor beta chains from one specimen sequenced in a study of glioma-infiltrating T cells after dendritic cell vaccination. Specified time point: after dendritic cell vaccination, including at tumor progression/relapse. TCRdb's table, derived via immunoSEQ multiplex PCR, lists solely in-frame clones and lacks some. The repertoire consists of some 110,000 clones, with 90% occurring once and the leading ten covering approximately 2.7%. Material: blood, obtained after dendritic cell vaccination. The receptors shown here come from a human donor with glioblastoma.

To note about this clone: This same CDR3 is encoded by further DNA sequences in the sample. The chain recombines TRBV7-3 with TRBJ2-5, with a weak D call TRBD1 (6 bases). Trimming removed 5 bases from V and 2 bases from J, with 9 bases in between. Germline V gene lookup returns CDR1 SGHTA and CDR2 FQGTGA. This CDR3 has 13 residues. The CDR3 sequence is CASSRGQQETQYF. The CDR3 nucleotides are TGTGCCAGCAGCCGAGGACAGCAAGAGACCCAGTACTTC.

The rearrangement uses TRBV5-1 and TRBJ1-3, with 7 bases aligning to TRBD1. J lost 4 bases, V lost 4 bases, and 2 bases had no gene match. Germline V gene lookup returns CDR1 SGHRS and CDR2 YFSETQ. This CDR3 is 13 amino acids long. Written as DNA, the CDR3 is TGCGCCAGCAGCGGGGGACAGGGAAACACCATATATTTT. Amino acid sequence: CASSGGQGNTIYF. Based on the CDR3 plus reference TRBV5-1 and TRBJ1-3, the full variable domain is KAGVTQTPRYLIKTRGQQVTLSCSPISGHRSVSWYQQTPGQGLQFLFEYFSETQRNKGNFPGRFSGRQFSNSRSEMNVSTLELGDSALYLCASSGGQGNTIYFGEGSWLTVV.

In this sample, this clone turned up once. This chain uses TRBV7-9 with TRBJ2-7; 9 nucleotides match TRBD1. The CDR3 consists of 16 residues. Germline V CDR1 and CDR2: SEHNR, FQNEAQ (reference sequence). Unmatched junction bases numbered 13, after V lost 5 bases and J lost 5 bases. CDR3 amino acids: CASSPQDRGVMDEQYF. The CDR3 bases are TGTGCCAGCAGCCCACAGGACAGGGGCGTCATGGACGAGCAGTACTTC.

V and J are TRBV4-1 and TRBJ2-5, with D possibly being TRBD1 (5 bases). Germline V gene sequence: CDR1 MGHRA, CDR2 YSYEKL. The CDR3 is made up of 14 amino acids. The V end was cut by 6 bases, the J end by 4 bases, with 15 bases between. The CDR3 sequence is CASSPWGQGETQYF. DNA for the CDR3: TGCGCCAGCAGTCCATGGGGTCAGGGAGAGACCCAGTACTTC.

The chain combines TRBV6-4 with TRBJ2-1; TRBD2 agrees at 12 bases. Germline V gives CDR1 MRHNA, CDR2 SNTAGT. The junction had 3 bases not matched to a gene; V was cut back by 6 bases and J by 6 bases. The CDR3 is made up of 14 amino acids. CDR3 amino acids: CASSASGGANEQFF. CDR3 in DNA: TGTGCCAGCAGCGCTAGCGGGGGGGCCAATGAGCAGTTCTTC.

This sequence joins TRBV2 and TRBJ1-6, with D uncertain. Germline CDR1 and CDR2: SNHLY and FYNNEI. This CDR3 comprises 16 residues. Trimming took off 3 bases at V and 0 bases at J, with 9 bases between the two ends. DNA for the CDR3: TGTGCCAGCAGTGATAGGCGGAGCTCCTATAATTCACCCCTCCACTTT. Protein product: CASSDRRSSYNSPLHF.

This rearrangement joins TRBV2 to TRBJ2-5; D unresolved. Germline values: CDR1 SNHLY, CDR2 FYNNEI. The CDR3 has 11 residues. Trimming stripped 10 bases from V and 0 bases from J, with 6 bases between. CDR3 loop: CATIDQETQYF. The CDR3 DNA reads as TGTGCCACTATTGACCAAGAGACCCAGTACTTC.

The chain joins TRBV2 to TRBJ2-5; a weak D match, TRBD1 (6 bases). The germline V gene has CDR1 SNHLY and CDR2 FYNNEI. V lost 7 bases and J lost 4, with 19 bases in between. This CDR3 contains 15 residues. The CDR3 region is CASMSELGGRETQYF. DNA for the CDR3: TGTGCCAGCATGAGCGAGTTAGGGGGTCGAGAGACCCAGTACTTC.

The chain recombines TRBV2 with TRBJ2-1; unclear D gene. Trimming removed 8 bases from V and 5 bases from J, with 16 bases in between. The V gene's germline CDR1 is SNHLY and CDR2 FYNNEI. This CDR3 is built from 14 residues. CDR3 sequence: CASGEVAIDNEQFF. CDR3 bases: TGTGCCAGCGGAGAGGTGGCTATCGACAATGAGCAGTTCTTC.

V is TRBV10-3 and J is TRBJ2-7; 8 bases fit TRBD1. This CDR3 comprises 14 residues. V was clipped by 3 bases and J by 0 bases; unmatched bases: 1. Germline V gene data show CDR1 as ENHRY and CDR2 as SYGVKD. The CDR3 loop reads CAISDRGLSYEQYF. The CDR3 DNA reads as TGTGCCATCAGTGACAGGGGGCTCTCCTACGAGCAGTACTTC.

The chain is built from TRBV6-1 and TRBJ1-5, with 7 bases lining up with TRBD1. V gave up 1 base and J gave up 7 bases; unmatched junction bases: 7. CDR1 and CDR2 (germline): MNHNS, SASEGT. The CDR3 is 15 amino acids. The CDR3 DNA reads as TGTGCCAGCAGTGAAGAGAGGGGGCCAGGCCAGCCCCAGCATTTT. It codes for CASSEERGPGQPQHF.

This clone was counted a few times. The genes are TRBV5-8 and TRBJ1-1, with 7 bases lining up with TRBD1. Trimming took 3 bases from V and 4 from J; bases not matched to a gene: 6. The CDR3 spans 14 residues. The germline CDR1 and CDR2 sequences are SGHTS and YDEGEE. CDR3 sequence: CASSSTGWVTEAFF. As DNA, the CDR3 is TGTGCCAGCAGCTCGACAGGGTGGGTCACTGAAGCTTTCTTT.

The rearrangement links TRBV2 to TRBJ1-5; D is uncertain. The CDR3 sequence is 15 residues long. CDR1 and CDR2 (germline): SNHLY, FYNNEI. V dropped 1 base and J dropped 2 bases, with 9 bases sitting between them. CDR3 protein: CASSEGSLGNQPQHF. The CDR3, as DNA: TGTGCCAGCAGTGAAGGCAGTCTGGGCAATCAGCCCCAGCATTTT.

The chain joins TRBV2 to TRBJ2-7; TRBD2 is a possible D gene (6 bases). The V gene's germline CDR1 is SNHLY and CDR2 FYNNEI. Trimming took 3 bases from V and 6 from J, leaving 6 bases between them. This CDR3 has 11 residues. This CDR3 reads CASSEGGEQYF. The CDR3 DNA reads TGTGCCAGCAGTGAGGGGGGCGAGCAGTACTTC. The full variable domain, with the rest looked up from reference TRBV2 and TRBJ2-7, is EPEVTQTPSHQVTQMGQEVILRCVPISNHLYFYWYRQILGQKVEFLVSFYNNEISEKSEIFDDQFSVERPDGSNFTLKIRSTKLEDSAMYFCASSEGGEQYFGPGTRLTVT.

The rearrangement joins TRBV29-1 to TRBJ2-1; the match to TRBD2 covers 13 bases. Germline assignment: CDR1 SQVTM and CDR2 ANQGSEA. The CDR3 runs to 16 residues. The trim removed 6 bases at V and 2 bases at J, leaving 7 bases unmatched. The CDR3 loop is CSVKQGLAGPYNEQFF. The CDR3 DNA sequence: TGCAGCGTAAAGCAGGGACTAGCGGGACCCTACAATGAGCAGTTCTTC.

The genes are TRBV9 and TRBJ2-5, with D perhaps matching TRBD2 (6 bases). Germline-derived CDR1 and CDR2 are SGDLS and YYNGEE. This CDR3 region has 19 residues. Trimming took 3 bases from V and 5 from J, leaving 29 bases between them. The CDR3 spells CASSAGLTETRYRWETQYF. CDR3 bases: TGTGCCAGCAGCGCGGGGCTAACGGAGACTAGATATCGATGGGAGACCCAGTACTTC. The full variable domain, in which reference TRBV9 and TRBJ2-5 provide the parts outside the CDR3, is DSGVTQTPKHLITATGQRVTLRCSPRSGDLSVYWYQQSLDQGLQFLIQYYNGEERAKGNILERFSAQQFPDLHSELNLSSLELGDSALYFCASSAGLTETRYRWETQYFGPGTRLLVL.

V usage is TRBV10-2 and J usage is TRBJ2-5; possibly TRBD2 for D (6 bases). V lost 7 bases to trimming and J lost 4 bases, with 13 bases between them. Germline CDR1 is WSHSY and CDR2 is SAAADI. CDR3 length: 13 amino acids. Here the CDR3 reads CASTFGRSETQYF. DNA for the CDR3: TGCGCCAGCACCTTCGGGAGATCAGAGACCCAGTACTTC.

The rearrangement links TRBV30 to TRBJ1-6; TRBD1 might be the D (5 bases). The germline V gene encodes CDR1 GTSNPN and CDR2 SVGIG (reference sequence). V gave up 7 bases and J gave up 10 bases, with 17 bases separating them. The CDR3 has 13 amino acids. The CDR3 sequence: CASSLGGDSPLHF. DNA of the CDR3: TGTGCCTCCTCCTTGGGGGGAGACTCACCCCTCCACTTT. The whole variable domain, remainder taken from reference TRBV30 and TRBJ1-6, is SQTIHQWPATLVQPVGSPLSLECTVEGTSNPNLYWYRQAAGRGLQLLFYSVGIGQISSEVPQNLSASRPQDRQFILSSKKLLLSDSGFYLCASSLGGDSPLHFGNGTRLTVT.

This chain joins TRBV7-9 and TRBJ2-7, with 7 positions matching TRBD2. The ends lost 6 bases at V and 4 bases at J; junction bases unmatched: 9. Germline CDR1 and CDR2: SEHNR and FQNEAQ (reference sequence). The CDR3 runs to 14 residues. CDR3 DNA sequence: TGTGCCAGCAGGGCGGCGGGAGCCGCTTACGAGCAGTACTTC. Translation gives CASRAAGAAYEQYF.

This clone was seen a few times. The sample has other DNA sequences that encode this CDR3 too. The rearrangement uses TRBV5-1 and TRBJ1-1, with a weak D call TRBD1 (5 bases). The CDR3 is 14 amino acids. Germline loops: CDR1 SGHRS, CDR2 YFSETQ. Trimming removed 2 bases at V and 1 base at J, with 9 bases between. CDR3 in amino acids: CASSFRGGNTEAFF. The DNA for the CDR3 is TGCGCCAGCAGCTTCCGGGGGGGGAACACTGAAGCTTTCTTT. Full variable domain (remainder filled in from reference TRBV5-1 and TRBJ1-1): KAGVTQTPRYLIKTRGQQVTLSCSPISGHRSVSWYQQTPGQGLQFLFEYFSETQRNKGNFPGRFSGRQFSNSRSEMNVSTLELGDSALYLCASSFRGGNTEAFFGQGTRLTVV.

The CDR3 sequence: CASSLAIAGGRETQYF. In nucleotides, the CDR3 is TGTGCCAGCAGCCTCGCCATAGCGGGGGGCCGCGAGACCCAGTACTTC. The chain recombines TRBV11-1 with TRBJ2-5; TRBD2 matches 10 bases. Trimming at V came to 5 bases and at J to 5 bases, leaving 11 bases not matched to a gene. The CDR3 sequence is 16 residues long. Germline CDR1 reads SGHAT; CDR2 reads FQDESV (reference sequence).

The chain uses TRBV9 and TRBJ2-5, with D unclear. CDR1 is SGDLS and CDR2 is YYNGEE in the germline V gene. The CDR3 runs 14 residues. The V gene lost 0 bases and the J gene lost 4 bases, with 10 bases spanning the gap. CDR3: CASSVDGASETQYF. For the CDR3, the DNA is TGTGCCAGCAGCGTAGATGGAGCCTCAGAGACCCAGTACTTC.

This chain uses TRBV29-1 with TRBJ2-7, with TRBD2 matching 9 bases. This CDR3 is 15 amino acids long. CDR1 and CDR2 (germline): SQVTM, ANQGSEA. V dropped 0 bases and J dropped 2; count of bases not matched to a gene: 5. CDR3 in DNA: TGCAGCGTTGAAGATGGGGGCGGGAGGGCCTACGAGCAGTACTTC. It yields the protein CSVEDGGGRAYEQYF.

CDR3 DNA sequence: TGTGCCAGCAGTTTCCAGAACGAGCAGTACTTC. Translating it yields CASSFQNEQYF. The rearrangement uses TRBV6-1 and TRBJ2-7; D ambiguous. Trimming left V 5 bases short and J 5 bases short, with 7 bases between. The CDR3 spans 11 residues. Germline lookup yields CDR1 MNHNS and CDR2 SASEGT.

The CDR3 sequence: CASSVGGQVNTEAFF. The CDR3 DNA reads as TGTGCCAGCAGCGTAGGTGGACAGGTAAACACTGAAGCTTTCTTT. This chain links TRBV9 with TRBJ1-1, with 7 positions matching TRBD1. The J segment lost 2 bases and the V segment lost 0 bases, leaving 4 bases of the junction unmatched. Germline-derived CDR1 and CDR2 are SGDLS and YYNGEE. The CDR3 consists of 15 residues.